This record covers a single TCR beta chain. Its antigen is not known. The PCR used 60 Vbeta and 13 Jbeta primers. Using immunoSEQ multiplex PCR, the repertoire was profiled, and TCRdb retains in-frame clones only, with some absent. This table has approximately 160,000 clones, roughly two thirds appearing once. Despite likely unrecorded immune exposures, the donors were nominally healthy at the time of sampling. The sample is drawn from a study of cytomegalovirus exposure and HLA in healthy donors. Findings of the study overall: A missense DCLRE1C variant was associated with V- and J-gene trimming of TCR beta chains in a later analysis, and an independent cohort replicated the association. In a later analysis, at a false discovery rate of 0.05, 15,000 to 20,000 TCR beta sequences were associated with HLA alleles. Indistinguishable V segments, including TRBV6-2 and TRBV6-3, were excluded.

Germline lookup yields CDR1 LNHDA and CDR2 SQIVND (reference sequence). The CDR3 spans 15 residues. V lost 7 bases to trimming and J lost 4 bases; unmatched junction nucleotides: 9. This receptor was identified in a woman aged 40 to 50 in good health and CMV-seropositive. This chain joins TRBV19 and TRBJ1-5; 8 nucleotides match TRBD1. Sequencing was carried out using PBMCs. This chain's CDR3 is CASNPGQGLNQPQHF. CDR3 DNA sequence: TGTGCCAGTAACCCAGGACAGGGTCTGAATCAGCCCCAGCATTTT.